This T cell receptor beta chain was recovered during a study of blood T cell repertoires in COVID-19. At the level of the study: Nucleic acid was either cDNA or gDNA, and it came from T cells, B-cell-depleted T cells, or PBMCs.

V was pared by 3 bases and J by 2 bases, with 20 bases between. CDR3 length: 17 amino acids. The germline CDR1 and CDR2 sequences are SGDLS and YYNGEE. Here immunoSEQ multiplex PCR was the method, and the copy in TCRdb shows in-frame clones only, minus some. This sample yields about 410,000 clones, of which around nine tenths are seen a single time; about 1.7% belongs to the top ten. Participants were placed into cohorts based on the clinical history they reported. Donors in Cohort 3 counted as recovered after two negative PCRs, clearance, or symptom resolution. The TCR was taken from a woman younger than 45 who had recovered from COVID-19. The sample taken for sequencing was PBMCs or T cells enriched from blood (not recorded which). The rearrangement links TRBV9 to TRBJ1-2, with D maybe TRBD1 (6 bases). CDR3 sequence (DNA): TGTGCCAGCAGCGCGACCCCGGCGGGGGGCCAAAACTATGGCTACACCTTC. The encoded protein is CASSATPAGGQNYGYTF.